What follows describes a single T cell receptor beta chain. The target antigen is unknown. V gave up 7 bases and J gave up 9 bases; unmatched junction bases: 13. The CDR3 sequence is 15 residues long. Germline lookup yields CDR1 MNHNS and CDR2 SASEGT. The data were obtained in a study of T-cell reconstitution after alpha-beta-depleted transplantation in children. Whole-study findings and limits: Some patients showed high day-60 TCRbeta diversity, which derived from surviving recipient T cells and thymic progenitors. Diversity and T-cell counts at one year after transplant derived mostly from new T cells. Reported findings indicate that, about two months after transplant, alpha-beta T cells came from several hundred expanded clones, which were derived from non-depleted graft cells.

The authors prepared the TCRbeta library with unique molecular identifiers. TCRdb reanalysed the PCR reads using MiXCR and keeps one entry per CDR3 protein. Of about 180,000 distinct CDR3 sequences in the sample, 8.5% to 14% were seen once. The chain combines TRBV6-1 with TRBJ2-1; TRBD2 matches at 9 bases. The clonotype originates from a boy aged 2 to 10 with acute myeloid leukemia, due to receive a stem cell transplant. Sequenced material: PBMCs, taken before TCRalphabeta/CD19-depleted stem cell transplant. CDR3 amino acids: CASTEGLAGVSEQFF. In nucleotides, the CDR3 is TGTGCCAGCACCGAAGGATTAGCGGGAGTGAGTGAGCAGTTCTTC.